The clone carrying this T cell receptor (beta chain) was counted a few times. Antigen unknown. The source of the sample is a study of CD8 T cells in ankylosing spondylitis. Study outcomes and limitations: From matched ankylosing spondylitis synovial fluid, disease-linked clones were reportedly recovered at significantly enriched levels. A motif of 8 or 9 highly homologous TCR beta variants was seen as apparently characteristic of ankylosing spondylitis blood. Disease-linked clones bore a CD8+ phenotype, appearing relatively rarely in peripheral blood.

Germline values: CDR1 SGHAT, CDR2 FQNNGV. The J segment lost 3 bases and the V segment lost 6 bases, leaving 3 bases of the junction unmatched. This CDR3 region has 14 residues. TCRdb reanalysed the 5' RACE reads using MiXCR and keeps one entry per CDR3 protein. Among approximately 100,000 distinct CDR3 sequences listed, under 30% were seen once. Sequencing was done on a sample of synovial fluid, either unsorted or a sorted T cell fraction (not recorded which). This sequence joins TRBV11-2 and TRBJ2-1; 9 bases map to TRBD2. The sequence was obtained from a male donor with ankylosing spondylitis. In nucleotides, the CDR3 is TGTGCCAGCAGTGGACTAGCGAGCTACAATGAGCAGTTCTTC. Protein product: CASSGLASYNEQFF.